Listed here are 9 T cell receptor beta chains from one sample, sequenced in a study of T cell repertoires in cytomegalovirus infection. TCRdb re-derived calls from the reads in MiXCR, one entry per CDR3 protein. The sample has hundreds of thousands of distinct CDR3 sequences; around 10% are singletons. Sequencing was carried out using PBMCs. These receptors came from a human donor in good health (CMV status not recorded). Some clones in this sample may be carry-over from other donors' samples.

This clonotype was seen repeatedly, ten times or more. This rearrangement joins TRBV6-2 or TRBV6-3 to TRBJ2-2; D may be TRBD1 or TRBD2 (5 bases each). CDR1 is MNHEY and CDR2 is SVGEGT in the germline V gene. The CDR3 has 14 residues. Between the trimmed V and J ends, which lost 7 bases and 4 bases, there was a span of 13 bases. The CDR3 sequence: CASIQAGSTGELFF. CDR3 nucleotide sequence: TGTGCCAGCATCCAGGCAGGGAGCACCGGGGAGCTGTTTTTT.

At least ten counts were recorded for this clonotype. The V gene is TRBV29-1, the J gene TRBJ1-2, with D hard to call. The CDR3 is made up of 9 amino acids. Looked up from germline, CDR1 is SQVTM and CDR2 is ANQGSEA. Trimming removed 3 bases at V and 8 bases at J, with 4 bases between. This chain's CDR3 is CSVDGGYTF. The DNA for the CDR3 is TGCAGCGTTGATGGGGGCTACACCTTC.

In its sample, this clonotype was seen many times. The chain joins TRBV7-2 to TRBJ1-1; the match to TRBD1 covers 8 bases. The germline V gene encodes CDR1 SGHTA and CDR2 FQGNSA. The CDR3 covers 14 residues. Germline trimming cut 5 bases from V and 11 bases from J; bases unmatched to any gene: 13. The CDR3 coding sequence is TGTGCCAGCAGCAGAGACAGGGGACCCCCCCTGGCTTTCTTT. Encoded protein: CASSRDRGPPLAFF.

This clonotype was recorded at least ten times. The genes are TRBV29-1 and TRBJ2-3, with no clear D. CDR1 and CDR2 from the germline V gene are SQVTM and ANQGSEA. This CDR3 is 15 amino acids long. Trimming shortened V by 2 bases and J by 0 bases, and 12 bases separated the two germline ends. The CDR3 reads CSVELTDSSTDTQYF. CDR3 bases: TGCAGCGTTGAATTGACTGACTCTAGCACAGATACGCAGTATTTT.

This clonotype has at least ten counts. The chain carries TRBV12-3 or TRBV12-4 and TRBJ2-5; D unclear. The CDR3 totals 12 residues. Trimming pared 0 bases from V and 6 bases from J, leaving 5 bases between. The CDR3 is CASSLAGKTQYF. CDR3 DNA: TGTGCCAGCAGTTTAGCGGGGAAGACCCAGTACTTC.

The sample holds many counts of this clonotype. This chain uses TRBV7-2 with TRBJ1-2; D is uncertain. The germline V gene encodes CDR1 SGHTA and CDR2 FQGNSA. The V gene lost 5 bases and the J gene lost 4 bases, with 11 bases spanning the gap. The length of the CDR3 is 13 residues. The CDR3 region is CASSVDGVYGYTF. The DNA of the CDR3 is TGTGCCAGCAGCGTGGACGGGGTCTATGGCTACACCTTC.

This clonotype was recorded many times. This rearrangement joins TRBV7-2 to TRBJ2-2, with TRBD1 identical over 7 bases. The CDR3 has 15 residues. From germline, CDR1 is SGHTA and CDR2 FQGNSA. J was trimmed by 3 bases and V by 1 base; bases with no gene match: 2. In nucleotides, the CDR3 is TGTGCCAGCAGCTTAGTGAGGGGGCACACCGGGGAGCTGTTTTTT. Translation gives CASSLVRGHTGELFF.

The table lists this clonotype with many counts. The chain links TRBV6-5 to TRBJ2-2; 8 positions match TRBD2. Germline assignment: CDR1 MNHEY and CDR2 SVGAGI. The length of the CDR3 is 18 residues. The J segment lost 0 bases and the V segment lost 6 bases, leaving 12 bases of the junction unmatched. The CDR3 loop reads CASSPPPTSGANTGELFF. As DNA, the CDR3 is TGTGCCAGCAGCCCCCCCCCAACTAGCGGTGCGAACACCGGGGAGCTGTTTTTT.

This clonotype was counted at least ten times. The chain is built from TRBV7-2 and TRBJ1-3; TRBD1 aligns across 8 bases. The CDR3 totals 15 residues. Trimming took 5 bases from V and 4 from J; bases not matched to a gene: 7. Germline V gene sequence: CDR1 SGHTA, CDR2 FQGNSA. DNA for the CDR3: TGTGCCAGCAGCACTTTTCAGGGGGCGGGAAACACCATATATTTT. It codes for CASSTFQGAGNTIYF.